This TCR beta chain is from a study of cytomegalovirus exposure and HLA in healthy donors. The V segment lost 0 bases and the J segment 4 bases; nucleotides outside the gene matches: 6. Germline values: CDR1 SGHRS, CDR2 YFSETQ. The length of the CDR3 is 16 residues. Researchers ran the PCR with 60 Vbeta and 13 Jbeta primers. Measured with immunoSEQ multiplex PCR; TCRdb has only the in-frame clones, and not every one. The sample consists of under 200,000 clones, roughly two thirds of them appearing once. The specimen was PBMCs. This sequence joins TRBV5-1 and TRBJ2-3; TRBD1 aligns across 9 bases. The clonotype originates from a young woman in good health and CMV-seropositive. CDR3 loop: CASSLARDRVADTQYF. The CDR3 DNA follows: TGCGCCAGCAGCTTGGCCCGGGACAGGGTGGCAGATACGCAGTATTTT.